This T cell receptor (beta chain) was retrieved from a study of tumor and adjacent non-tumor tissue in lung cancer. Background on the study: Patients were aged roughly 30 to 76, 10 men and 4 to 6 women, stage I to III. Notes on the study in general: Higher tumor TCR diversity was associated with shorter survival.

CDR1 and CDR2 from the germline V gene are SEHNR and FQNEAQ (reference sequence). V was pared by 3 bases and J by 4 bases, with 6 bases of the junction left unmatched. CDR3 length: 15 amino acids. A modified ARM-PCR protocol with three rounds of nested PCR amplified TCRbeta. TCRdb reprocessed the multiplex PCR reads via MiXCR and lists one record per CDR3 protein. This repertoire shows about 48,000 distinct CDR3 sequences, about 68% found once; its top ten account for over 25%. This sample's RNA came from whole unsorted tissue. The normal lung tissue was taken more than 3 cm from the tumor edge. Newly diagnosed lung cancer patients had thoracic surgery in China, August–late 2014, without prior chemotherapy. Turning to this clonotype: Its specificity is not known.

This chain connects TRBV7-9 to TRBJ1-1, with 9 positions matching TRBD1. The receptor was derived from a woman in her 70s with non-small cell lung cancer. Sequencing input: distant non-tumor lung tissue. CDR3 DNA sequence: TGTGCCAGCAGCTTGGCGACAGGGGGTAGCACTGAAGCTTTCTTT. It encodes CASSLATGGSTEAFF.